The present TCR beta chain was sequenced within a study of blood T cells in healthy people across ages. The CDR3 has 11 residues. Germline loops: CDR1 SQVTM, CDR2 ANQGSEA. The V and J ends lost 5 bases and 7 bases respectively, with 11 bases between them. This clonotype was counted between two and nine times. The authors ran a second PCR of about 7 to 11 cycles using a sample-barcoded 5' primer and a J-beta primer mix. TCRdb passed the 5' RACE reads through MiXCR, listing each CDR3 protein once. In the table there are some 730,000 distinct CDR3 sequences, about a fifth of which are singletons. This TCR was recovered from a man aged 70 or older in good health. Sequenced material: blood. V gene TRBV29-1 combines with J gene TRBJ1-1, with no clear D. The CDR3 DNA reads TGCAGCGTTATCTTACAGTTTGAAGCTTTCTTT. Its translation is CSVILQFEAFF.